A single sample gave rise to the 14 T cell receptor beta chains below, sequenced in a study of post-analysis software for immune sequencing data. Study-wide findings and caveats: When patients were compared with controls, four or five TRBV segments were more frequent, TRBV5-6, TRBV5-1 and TRBV20-1 among them.

These receptors' antigens are unknown. The TCR beta cDNA libraries carried unique molecular identifiers. TCRdb ran MiXCR on the PCR reads and lists one entry per CDR3 protein. Among approximately 730,000 distinct CDR3 sequences, 25% to 30% were seen once, and the ten largest hold roughly 0.57%. Sequenced: blood. The origin of the receptors is a girl between 10 and 17 years old with multiple sclerosis.

Note on this clonotype: This may be a read error, as it is one base from a much larger clone. The gene calls are TRBV5-5 and TRBJ2-6; the D is unclear. CDR3 length: 17 residues. The germline CDR1 and CDR2 sequences are SGHKS and YYEKEE (reference sequence). CDR3 residues: CVSSLGLGTTGANVLTF. CDR3 coding DNA: TGTGTCAGCAGCTTGGGCCTAGGTACAACTGGGGCCAACGTCCTGACTTTC.

The rearrangement links TRBV5-6 to TRBJ2-5, with 13 bases identical to TRBD2. The CDR3 is 15 residues long. V was clipped by 3 bases and J by 2 bases; unmatched bases: 1. Germline V gives CDR1 SGHDT, CDR2 YYEEEE. The CDR3 spells CASSWGLAGQETQYF. Here the CDR3 DNA reads TGTGCCAGCAGCTGGGGACTAGCGGGGCAAGAGACCCAGTACTTC.

The chain joins TRBV7-9 to TRBJ1-4; D is unclear. V gave up 2 bases and J gave up 7 bases, with 17 bases separating them. This CDR3 is 16 amino acids long. Germline-derived CDR1 and CDR2 are SEHNR and FQNEAQ (reference sequence). The CDR3 here is CASSLKGGGPPEKLFF. As DNA, the CDR3 is TGTGCCAGCAGCTTAAAGGGCGGTGGCCCACCTGAAAAACTGTTTTTT.

The V and J genes are TRBV7-2 and TRBJ2-3; TRBD1 is a possible D gene (6 bases). V was shortened by 5 bases and J by 5 bases, with 17 bases between the two germline ends. CDR1 is SGHTA and CDR2 is FQGNSA in the germline V gene. The CDR3 contains 15 residues. The CDR3 nucleotides read TGTGCCAGCAGCCCACTTAGGGGGACGCGAGATACGCAGTATTTT. Residues: CASSPLRGTRDTQYF. Filled out from reference TRBV7-2 and TRBJ2-3, the complete variable domain reads GAGVSQSPSNKVTEKGKDVELRCDPISGHTALYWYRQSLGQGLEFLIYFQGNSAPDKSGLPSDRFSAERTGGSVSTLTIQRTQQEDSAVYLCASSPLRGTRDTQYFGPGTRLTVL.

This clonotype was found a few times. Mismatch with germline at one junction end may stem from a read error. This chain joins TRBV7-7 and TRBJ2-5, with D possibly TRBD2 on 7 matching bases. Per germline, CDR1 SSHAT and CDR2 FNYEAQ (reference sequence). There are 14 residues in the CDR3. CDR3 coding DNA: TGTGCTAGCAGCTTAGGGGGGGCCGGGAAGACCCAGTACTTC. This codes for CASSLGGAGKTQYF.

This clonotype was counted a few times. The chain employs TRBV12-3 or TRBV12-4 and TRBJ2-3, with D possibly being TRBD1 (6 bases). Between the trimmed V and J ends, which lost 3 bases and 3 bases, there was a span of 10 bases. CDR3 length: 14 residues. CDR3 coding DNA: TGTGCCAGCAGTTTGACAGGTGAAACAGATACGCAGTATTTT. Its translation is CASSLTGETDTQYF.

The chain recombines TRBV27 with TRBJ2-1; 10 bases line up with TRBD2. V was clipped by 11 bases and J by 6 bases; unmatched bases: 4. The germline V gene encodes CDR1 MNHEY and CDR2 SMNVEV (reference sequence). This CDR3 spans 12 amino acids. The DNA of the CDR3 is TGTGCCTTGCTAGCGGGAGCCAATGAGCAGTTCTTC. This sequence encodes CALLAGANEQFF.

The chain has TRBV6-2 or TRBV6-3 and TRBJ2-5; D is unresolved. V gave up 3 bases and J gave up 2 bases, with 7 bases separating them. CDR3 length equals 13 residues. CDR1 is MNHEY and CDR2 is SVGEGT in the germline V gene. CDR3 DNA sequence: TGTGCCAGCAGTTATTGGCAGCAAGAGACCCAGTACTTC. It yields the protein CASSYWQQETQYF.

The chain employs TRBV9 and TRBJ2-1, with TRBD2 matching over 9 bases. CDR1 and CDR2 (germline): SGDLS, YYNGEE. J lost 0 bases, V lost 0 bases, and 4 bases had no gene match. The CDR3 totals 17 residues. CDR3 DNA sequence: TGTGCCAGCAGCGTAGGGAATAGCGGGGGCTCCTACAATGAGCAGTTCTTC. It codes for CASSVGNSGGSYNEQFF.

The chain carries TRBV15 and TRBJ1-2; D is undetermined. V was trimmed by 1 base and J by 7 bases, leaving 16 bases between them. This CDR3 comprises 15 residues. Germline V gene data show CDR1 as LNHNV and CDR2 as YYDKDF (reference sequence). CDR3 in amino acids: CATSRGRGIMGGYTF. In DNA, the CDR3 is TGTGCCACCAGCAGAGGCAGAGGGATTATGGGTGGCTACACCTTC.

Regarding this clonotype: A junction boundary mismatches the germline segment, possibly from a read error. The J gene is TRBJ2-2, the V gene TRBV6-2 or TRBV6-3; 7 bases agree with TRBD1. From germline, CDR1 is MNHEY and CDR2 SVGEGT. The CDR3 covers 17 residues. In nucleotides, the CDR3 is TGTGCTAGCAGTTCCCACACGGGACAGAGTAACACCGGGGAGCTGTTTTTT. This translates into CASSSHTGQSNTGELFF.

CDR3 DNA sequence: TGTGCCAGCAGCCAAGAATGGGGGTCCAACTATGGCTACACCTTC. Its protein product is CASSQEWGSNYGYTF. The chain employs TRBV14 and TRBJ1-2; a possible D gene is TRBD1 (5 bases). Germline V lookup: CDR1 SGHDN, CDR2 FVKESK. The CDR3 length is 15 residues. V dropped 0 bases and J dropped 2 bases, with 10 bases sitting between them.

This sequence joins TRBV28 and TRBJ1-5; D is unresolved. Trimming cost V 2 bases and J 3 bases, with 8 bases left between them. CDR1 MDHEN and CDR2 SYDVKM come from the germline V gene. The CDR3 contains 14 residues. The chain's CDR3 is CASSLTRFNQPQHF. CDR3 DNA sequence: TGTGCCAGCAGTTTAACTCGATTCAATCAGCCCCAGCATTTT.

J is TRBJ2-1 and V is TRBV14; 7 positions agree with TRBD2. The germline CDR1 and CDR2 sequences are SGHDN and FVKESK. The CDR3 has 14 residues. The junction had 6 bases not matched to a gene; V was cut back by 1 base and J by 9 bases. The CDR3 region has the DNA TGTGCCAGCAGCCAAGGGACTAGTTTGATTGAGCAGTTCTTC. Its translation is CASSQGTSLIEQFF.